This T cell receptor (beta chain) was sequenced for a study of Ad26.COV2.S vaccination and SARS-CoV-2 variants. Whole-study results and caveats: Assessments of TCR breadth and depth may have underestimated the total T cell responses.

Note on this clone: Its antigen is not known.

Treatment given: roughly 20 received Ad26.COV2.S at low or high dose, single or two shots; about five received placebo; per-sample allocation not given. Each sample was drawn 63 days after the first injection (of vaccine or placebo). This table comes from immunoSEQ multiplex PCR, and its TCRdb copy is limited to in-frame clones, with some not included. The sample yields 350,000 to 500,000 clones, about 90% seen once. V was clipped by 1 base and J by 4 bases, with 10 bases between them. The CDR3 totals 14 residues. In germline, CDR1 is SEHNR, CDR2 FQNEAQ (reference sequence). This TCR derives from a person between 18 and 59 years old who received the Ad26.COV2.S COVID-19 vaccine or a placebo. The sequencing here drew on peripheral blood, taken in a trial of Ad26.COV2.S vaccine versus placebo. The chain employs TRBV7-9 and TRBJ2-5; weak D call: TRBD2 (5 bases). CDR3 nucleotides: TGTGCCAGCAGCTTAGTTCGGGGATCAGAGACCCAGTACTTC. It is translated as CASSLVRGSETQYF. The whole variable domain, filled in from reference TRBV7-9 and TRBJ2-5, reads DTGVSQNPRHKITKRGQNVTFRCDPISEHNRLYWYRQTLGQGPEFLTYFQNEAQLEKSRLLSDRFSAERPKGSFSTLEIQRTEQGDSAMYLCASSLVRGSETQYFGPGTRLLVL.